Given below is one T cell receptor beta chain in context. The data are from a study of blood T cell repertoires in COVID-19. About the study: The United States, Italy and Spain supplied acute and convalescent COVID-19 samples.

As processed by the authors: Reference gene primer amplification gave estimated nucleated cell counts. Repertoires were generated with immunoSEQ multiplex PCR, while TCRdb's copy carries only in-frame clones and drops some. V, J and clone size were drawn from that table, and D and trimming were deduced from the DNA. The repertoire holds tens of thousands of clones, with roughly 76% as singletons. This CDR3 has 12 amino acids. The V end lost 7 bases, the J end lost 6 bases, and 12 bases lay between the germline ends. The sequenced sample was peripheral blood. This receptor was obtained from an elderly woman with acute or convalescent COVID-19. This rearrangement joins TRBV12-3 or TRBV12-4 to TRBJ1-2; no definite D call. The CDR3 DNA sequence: TGTGCCAGCATACGTCAGTCGAATGGCTACACCTTC. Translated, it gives CASIRQSNGYTF.